A single TCR beta chain is shown here with its context. These data are taken from a study of blood T cell repertoires in COVID-19. Across the whole study: Sites in the United States, Italy and Spain provided acute and convalescent COVID-19 samples. In each case, the material was cDNA or gDNA derived from T cells, B-cell-depleted T cells, or PBMCs.

As processed by the authors: From reference gene primer amplification, estimates of nucleated cell counts were derived. Using immunoSEQ multiplex PCR, the repertoire was profiled, and TCRdb retains in-frame clones only, with some absent. Clone size and the V and J calls come from that table; the DNA yielded D and trimming. The data hold roughly 300,000 clones, with roughly 91% observed a single time. The CDR3 totals 15 residues. Germline lookup yields CDR1 SGHVS and CDR2 FNYEAQ. The V end was cut by 3 bases, the J end by 5 bases, with 14 bases between. Allocation to cohorts depended on clinical history reported by the participants.

This receptor was taken from a woman aged 35 to 49 with acute COVID-19. The sample consisted of PBMCs or T cells enriched from blood (not recorded which). V is TRBV7-6 and J is TRBJ1-5, with no clear D. CDR3 in amino acids: CASSFGSGKDQPQHF. The CDR3 coding sequence is TGTGCCAGCAGCTTCGGTTCCGGGAAGGATCAGCCCCAGCATTTT.